The sample holds one count of the clone carrying this TCR beta chain. These data come from a study of T cells after somatic rescue of genetic block. CDR3 length equals 12 residues. Trimming took off 4 bases at V and 3 bases at J, with 7 bases between the two ends. The method was immunoSEQ multiplex PCR; TCRdb's version includes in-frame clones alone and lacks a portion of them. This table holds 45,000 to 55,000 clones, approximately 96% found once. The source material was peripheral blood mononuclear cells (PBMCs). This sequence joins TRBV6-7 and TRBJ2-7; D perhaps matches TRBD1 (6 bases). TRBV6-7 is marked as an open reading frame, function uncertain. This TCR came from a child under three years old. CDR3 region: CASSLQGYEQYF. The CDR3 nucleotides read TGTGCCAGCAGTTTACAGGGCTACGAGCAGTACTTC.